The 6 T cell receptor beta chains below come from one sample, sequenced in a study of blood T cell repertoires in COVID-19. Data came from immunoSEQ multiplex PCR; TCRdb stores just in-frame clones and leaves some out. The sample carries hundreds of thousands of clones, approximately 88% recorded once. Input material: peripheral blood. The receptors were gathered from a woman aged 45 to 65 with COVID-19, enrolled during active disease.

This chain links TRBV19 with TRBJ1-6; D perhaps matches TRBD1 (5 bases). The V gene lost 3 bases and the J gene lost 10 bases, with 16 bases spanning the gap. Germline V gives CDR1 LNHDA, CDR2 SQIVND (reference sequence). This CDR3 spans 15 amino acids. CDR3 nucleotide sequence: TGTGCCAGTAGTATTGGTGGCAGGGCGAGGTCACCCCTCCACTTT. Protein product: CASSIGGRARSPLHF.

The chain uses TRBV5-1 and TRBJ2-7; TRBD2 agrees at 8 bases. The germline gives CDR1 SGHRS, CDR2 YFSETQ. J was trimmed by 6 bases and V by 4 bases; bases with no gene match: 15. The CDR3 totals 16 residues. The CDR3 DNA is TGCGCCAGCAGCCGGGAGTTAGCGGGACTATCTTTCGAGCAGTACTTC. Its translation is CASSRELAGLSFEQYF.

The CDR3 DNA follows: TGTGCCAGCAGCAAAATGGAGGGGAAGAGCAATCAGCCCCAGCATTTT. Amino acids: CASSKMEGKSNQPQHF. The rearrangement links TRBV21-1 to TRBJ1-5. TRBV21-1 counts as a pseudogene. CDR3 length: 16 amino acids.

This clone was picked up one time. Other DNA sequences within the sample encode an identical CDR3. The chain is built from TRBV3-1 (or the pseudogene TRBV3-2) and TRBJ1-2, with D hard to call. CDR1 is LGHDT and CDR2 is YNNKEL in the germline V gene (reference sequence). The CDR3 contains 12 residues. V lost 1 base and J 7 bases, leaving 7 bases between the germline ends. The CDR3 DNA follows: TGTGCCAGCAGCCAAGGGGAGGGTGGCTACACCTTC. Its protein product is CASSQGEGGYTF.

The chain recombines TRBV5-1 with TRBJ1-5, with TRBD1 identical over 8 bases. Germline CDR1 SGHRS, CDR2 YFSETQ. With 0 bases clipped from V and 3 bases from J, the junction kept 2 bases outside the gene matches. This CDR3 is 15 amino acids long. For the CDR3, the DNA is TGCGCCAGCAGCTTGGGACAGGGGAACAATCAGCCCCAGCATTTT. Its protein is CASSLGQGNNQPQHF.

The chain combines TRBV6-5 with TRBJ2-7; D is possibly TRBD1 (6 bases). This CDR3 is built from 12 residues. V was cut by 7 bases and J by 1 base, with 8 bases left in between. Germline lookup yields CDR1 MNHEY and CDR2 SVGAGI. CDR3 in amino acids: CASKQGSYEQYF. DNA for the CDR3: TGTGCCAGCAAGCAGGGGTCCTACGAGCAGTACTTC.